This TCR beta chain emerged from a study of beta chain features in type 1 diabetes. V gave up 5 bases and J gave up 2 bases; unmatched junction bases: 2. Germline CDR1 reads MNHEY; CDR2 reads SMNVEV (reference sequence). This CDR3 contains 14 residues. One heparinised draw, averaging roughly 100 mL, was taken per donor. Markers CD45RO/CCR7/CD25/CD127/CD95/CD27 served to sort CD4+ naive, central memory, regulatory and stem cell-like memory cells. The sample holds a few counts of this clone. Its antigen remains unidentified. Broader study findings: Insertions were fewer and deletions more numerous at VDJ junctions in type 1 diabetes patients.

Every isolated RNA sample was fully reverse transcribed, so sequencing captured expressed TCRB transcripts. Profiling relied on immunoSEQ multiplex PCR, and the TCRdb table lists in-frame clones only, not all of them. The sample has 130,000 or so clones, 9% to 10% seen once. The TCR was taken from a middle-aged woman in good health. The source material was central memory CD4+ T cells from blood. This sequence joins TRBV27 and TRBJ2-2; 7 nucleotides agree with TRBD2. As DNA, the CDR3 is TGTGCCAGCAGTCGGGGACTAAACACCGGGGAGCTGTTTTTT. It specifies CASSRGLNTGELFF.